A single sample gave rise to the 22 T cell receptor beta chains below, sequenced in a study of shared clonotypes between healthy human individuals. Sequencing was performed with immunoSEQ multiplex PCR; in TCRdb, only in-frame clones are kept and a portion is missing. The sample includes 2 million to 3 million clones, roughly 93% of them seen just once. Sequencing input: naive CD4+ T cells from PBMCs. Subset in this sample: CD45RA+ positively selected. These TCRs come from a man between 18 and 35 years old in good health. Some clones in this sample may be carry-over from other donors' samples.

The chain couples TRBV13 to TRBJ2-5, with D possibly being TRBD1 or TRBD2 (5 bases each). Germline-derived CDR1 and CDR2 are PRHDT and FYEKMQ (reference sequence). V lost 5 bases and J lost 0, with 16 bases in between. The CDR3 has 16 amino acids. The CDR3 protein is CASSRRPPGHQETQYF. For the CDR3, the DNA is TGTGCCAGCAGCCGGCGACCCCCGGGGCACCAAGAGACCCAGTACTTC.

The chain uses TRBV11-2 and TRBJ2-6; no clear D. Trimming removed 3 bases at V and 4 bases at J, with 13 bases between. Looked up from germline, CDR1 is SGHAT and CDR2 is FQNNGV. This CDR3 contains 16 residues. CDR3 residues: CASSLRGPSGANVLTF. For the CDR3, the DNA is TGTGCCAGCAGCTTGCGCGGCCCCTCGGGGGCCAACGTCCTGACTTTC.

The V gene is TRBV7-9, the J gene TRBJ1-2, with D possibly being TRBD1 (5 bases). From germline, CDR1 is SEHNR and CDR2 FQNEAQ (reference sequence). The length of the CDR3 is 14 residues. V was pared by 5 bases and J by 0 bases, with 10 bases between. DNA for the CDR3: TGTGCCAGCAGCCCCAGGGAGGCTAACTATGGCTACACCTTC. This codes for CASSPREANYGYTF.

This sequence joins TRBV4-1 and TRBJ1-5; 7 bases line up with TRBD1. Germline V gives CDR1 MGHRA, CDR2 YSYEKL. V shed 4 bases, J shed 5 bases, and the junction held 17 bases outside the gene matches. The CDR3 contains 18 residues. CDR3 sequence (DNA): TGCGCCAGCAGCCCTAGACAGGGTTTGAGGGACCAGGATCAGCCCCAGCATTTT. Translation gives CASSPRQGLRDQDQPQHF.

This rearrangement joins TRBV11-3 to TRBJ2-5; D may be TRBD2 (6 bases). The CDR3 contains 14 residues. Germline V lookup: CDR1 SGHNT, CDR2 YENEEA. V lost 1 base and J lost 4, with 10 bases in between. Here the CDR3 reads CASSLGGVLETQYF. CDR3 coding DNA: TGTGCCAGCAGCTTAGGGGGGGTGTTAGAGACCCAGTACTTC.

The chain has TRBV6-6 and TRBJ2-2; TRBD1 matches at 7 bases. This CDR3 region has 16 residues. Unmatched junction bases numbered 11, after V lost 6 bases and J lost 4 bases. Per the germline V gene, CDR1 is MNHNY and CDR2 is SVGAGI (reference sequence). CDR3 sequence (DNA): TGTGCCAGCAGCGCCAAAAAGACAGGGACCACCGGGGAGCTGTTTTTT. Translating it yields CASSAKKTGTTGELFF.

The CDR3 DNA follows: TGCGCCAGCAGCTTATCCAGCCCATCAGTGGAACCCCAGCATTTT. It codes for CASSLSSPSVEPQHF. The chain carries TRBV5-1 and TRBJ1-5; D ambiguous. The germline gives CDR1 SGHRS, CDR2 YFSETQ. The V end lost 2 bases, the J end lost 10 bases, and 19 bases lay between the germline ends. The CDR3 has 15 amino acids. Looking up the rest from reference TRBV5-1 and TRBJ1-5 gives the full variable domain: KAGVTQTPRYLIKTRGQQVTLSCSPISGHRSVSWYQQTPGQGLQFLFEYFSETQRNKGNFPGRFSGRQFSNSRSEMNVSTLELGDSALYLCASSLSSPSVEPQHFGDGTRLSIL.

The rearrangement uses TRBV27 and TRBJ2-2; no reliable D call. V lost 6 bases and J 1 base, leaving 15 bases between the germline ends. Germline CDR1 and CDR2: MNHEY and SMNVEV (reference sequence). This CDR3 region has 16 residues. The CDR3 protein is CASRSLVERNTGELFF. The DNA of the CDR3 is TGTGCCAGCAGATCCCTGGTGGAGAGGAACACCGGGGAGCTGTTTTTT.

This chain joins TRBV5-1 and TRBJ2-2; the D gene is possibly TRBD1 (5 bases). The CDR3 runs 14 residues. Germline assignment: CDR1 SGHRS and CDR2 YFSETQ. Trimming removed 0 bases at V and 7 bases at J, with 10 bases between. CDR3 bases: TGCGCCAGCAGCTTGGGCGACAGCCACGGGGAGCTGTTTTTT. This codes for CASSLGDSHGELFF. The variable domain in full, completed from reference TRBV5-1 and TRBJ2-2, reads KAGVTQTPRYLIKTRGQQVTLSCSPISGHRSVSWYQQTPGQGLQFLFEYFSETQRNKGNFPGRFSGRQFSNSRSEMNVSTLELGDSALYLCASSLGDSHGELFFGEGSRLTVL.

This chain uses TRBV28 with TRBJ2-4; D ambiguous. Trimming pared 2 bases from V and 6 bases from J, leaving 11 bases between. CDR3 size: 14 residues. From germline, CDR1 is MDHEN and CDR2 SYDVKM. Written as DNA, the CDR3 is TGTGCCAGCAGTTTAGGGCACAAACCAAACATTCAGTACTTC. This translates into CASSLGHKPNIQYF.

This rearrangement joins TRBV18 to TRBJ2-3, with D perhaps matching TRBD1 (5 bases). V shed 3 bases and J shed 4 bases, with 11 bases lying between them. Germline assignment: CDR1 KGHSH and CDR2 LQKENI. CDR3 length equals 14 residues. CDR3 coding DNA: TGTGCCAGCTCACCGGACAAAAGGGCAGATACGCAGTATTTT. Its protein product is CASSPDKRADTQYF.

The chain's CDR3 is CASSYGSPSEGGYEQYF. The CDR3 nucleotides are TGTGCCAGCAGCTATGGATCCCCTAGCGAGGGAGGGTACGAGCAGTACTTC. The rearrangement uses TRBV5-8 and TRBJ2-7; 7 bases are shared with TRBD2. Germline V gives CDR1 SGHTS, CDR2 YDEGEE. CDR3 size: 17 residues. With 3 bases clipped from V and 4 bases from J, the junction kept 16 bases outside the gene matches.

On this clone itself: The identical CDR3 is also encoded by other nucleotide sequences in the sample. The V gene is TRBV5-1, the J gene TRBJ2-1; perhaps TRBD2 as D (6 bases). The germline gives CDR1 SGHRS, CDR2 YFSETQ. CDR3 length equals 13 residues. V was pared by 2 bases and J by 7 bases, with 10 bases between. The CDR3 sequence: CASSLPGGNEQFF. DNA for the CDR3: TGCGCCAGCAGCTTACCAGGAGGGAATGAGCAGTTCTTC. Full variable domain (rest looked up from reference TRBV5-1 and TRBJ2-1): KAGVTQTPRYLIKTRGQQVTLSCSPISGHRSVSWYQQTPGQGLQFLFEYFSETQRNKGNFPGRFSGRQFSNSRSEMNVSTLELGDSALYLCASSLPGGNEQFFGPGTRLTVL.

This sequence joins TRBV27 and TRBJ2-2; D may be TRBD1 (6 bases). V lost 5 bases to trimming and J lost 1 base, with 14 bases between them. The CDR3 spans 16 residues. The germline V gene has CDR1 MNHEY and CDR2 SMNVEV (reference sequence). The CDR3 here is CASSITGRRNTGELFF. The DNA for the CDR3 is TGTGCCAGCAGTATAACAGGGCGGAGGAACACCGGGGAGCTGTTTTTT.

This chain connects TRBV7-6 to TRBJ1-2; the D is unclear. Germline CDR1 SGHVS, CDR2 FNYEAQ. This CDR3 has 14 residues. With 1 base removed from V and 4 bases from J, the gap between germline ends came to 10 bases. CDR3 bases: TGTGCCAGCAGCTTAGAGTTGACGGGCTATGGCTACACCTTC. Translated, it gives CASSLELTGYGYTF.

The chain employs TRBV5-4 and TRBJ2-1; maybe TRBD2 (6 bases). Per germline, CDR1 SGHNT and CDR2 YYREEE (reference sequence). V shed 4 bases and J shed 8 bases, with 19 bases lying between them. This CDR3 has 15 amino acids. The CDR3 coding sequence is TGTGCCAGCAGCCCCCACTCTCCCGCGGGGTATGAGCAGTTCTTC. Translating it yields CASSPHSPAGYEQFF.

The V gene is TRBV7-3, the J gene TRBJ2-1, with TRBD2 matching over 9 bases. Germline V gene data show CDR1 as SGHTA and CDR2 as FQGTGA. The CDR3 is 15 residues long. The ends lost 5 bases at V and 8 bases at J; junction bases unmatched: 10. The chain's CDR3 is CASSPVSGSVYEQFF. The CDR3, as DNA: TGTGCCAGCAGCCCCGTTAGCGGGAGTGTATATGAGCAGTTCTTC.

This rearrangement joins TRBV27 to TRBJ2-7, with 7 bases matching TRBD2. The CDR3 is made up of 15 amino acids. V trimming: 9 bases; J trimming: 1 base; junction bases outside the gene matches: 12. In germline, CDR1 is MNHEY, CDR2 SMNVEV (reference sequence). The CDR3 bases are TGTGCCAGTGGCGACCGGGACTATAGTTCCTACGAGCAGTACTTC. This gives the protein CASGDRDYSSYEQYF.

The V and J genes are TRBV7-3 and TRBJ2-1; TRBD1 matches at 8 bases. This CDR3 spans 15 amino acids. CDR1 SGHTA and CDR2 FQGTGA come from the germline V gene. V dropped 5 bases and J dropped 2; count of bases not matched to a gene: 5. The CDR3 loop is CASSMTGDTYNEQFF. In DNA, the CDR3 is TGTGCCAGCAGCATGACAGGGGACACCTACAATGAGCAGTTCTTC.

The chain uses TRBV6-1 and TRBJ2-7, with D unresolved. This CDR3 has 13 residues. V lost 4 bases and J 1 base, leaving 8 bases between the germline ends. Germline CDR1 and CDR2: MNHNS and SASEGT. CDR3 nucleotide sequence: TGTGCCAGCAGTGCCATAAGATCCTACGAGCAGTACTTC. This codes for CASSAIRSYEQYF.

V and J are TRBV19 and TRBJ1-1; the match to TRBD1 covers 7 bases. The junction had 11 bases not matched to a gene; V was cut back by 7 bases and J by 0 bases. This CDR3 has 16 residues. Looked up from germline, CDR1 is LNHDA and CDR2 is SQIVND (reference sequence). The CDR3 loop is CASISRGHSLNTEAFF. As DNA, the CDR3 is TGTGCCAGTATTTCGAGGGGGCACAGTTTGAACACTGAAGCTTTCTTT. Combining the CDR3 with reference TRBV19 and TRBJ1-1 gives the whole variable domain DGGITQSPKYLFRKEGQNVTLSCEQNLNHDAMYWYRQDPGQGLRLIYYSQIVNDFQKGDIAEGYSVSREKKESFPLTVTSAQKNPTAFYLCASISRGHSLNTEAFFGQGTRLTVV.

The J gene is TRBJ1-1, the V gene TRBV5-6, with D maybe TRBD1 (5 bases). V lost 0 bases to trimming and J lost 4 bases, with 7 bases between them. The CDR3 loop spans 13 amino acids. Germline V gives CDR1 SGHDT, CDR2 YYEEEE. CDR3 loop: CASSLGRATEAFF. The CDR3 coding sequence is TGTGCCAGCAGCTTGGGCAGGGCCACTGAAGCTTTCTTT. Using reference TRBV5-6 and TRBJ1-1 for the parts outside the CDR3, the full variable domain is DAGVTQSPTHLIKTRGQQVTLRCSPKSGHDTVSWYQQALGQGPQFIFQYYEEEERQRGNFPDRFSGHQFPNYSSELNVNALLLGDSALYLCASSLGRATEAFFGQGTRLTVV.